The following is a T cell receptor (beta chain) sequence with its context. Antigen unknown. The same CDR3 is also encoded by other DNA sequences in this sample. TCR sequencing used cDNA made by reverse transcription of extracted RNA. The data were produced by immunoSEQ multiplex PCR, yet TCRdb's version contains in-frame clones alone and is incomplete. Of 210,000 or so clones in the sample, around 65% were seen once. V dropped 6 bases and J dropped 0 bases, with 3 bases sitting between them. Germline CDR1 reads MNHEY; CDR2 reads SMNVEV (reference sequence). This CDR3 is built from 13 residues. Sample treatment: oral pan-JAK inhibitor, 5-10 mg twice daily. The data derive from a study of CD8+ T cells in alopecia areata. The study, taken as a whole, reports: Possibly as an HLA-related effect, TCR sharing across patients appeared less clear than in mice.

This sequence was found in a human donor with alopecia areata. This sample comprised CD4+ T cells sorted from blood, obtained at week 44, from a patient treated with tofacitinib. This sequence joins TRBV27 and TRBJ2-6, with D unresolved. CDR3 sequence: CASRTSGANVLTF. CDR3 bases: TGTGCCAGCAGAACCTCTGGGGCCAACGTCCTGACTTTC.